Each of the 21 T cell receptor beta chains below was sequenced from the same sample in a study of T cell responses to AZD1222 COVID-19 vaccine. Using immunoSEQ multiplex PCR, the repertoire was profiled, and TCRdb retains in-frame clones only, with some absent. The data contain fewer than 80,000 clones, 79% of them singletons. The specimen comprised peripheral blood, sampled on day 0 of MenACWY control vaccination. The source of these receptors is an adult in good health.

CDR3 amino acids: CASEATGGLTYEQYF. CDR3 nucleotides: TGTGCCAGCGAGGCGACAGGGGGTCTAACCTACGAGCAGTACTTC. This chain connects TRBV6-5 to TRBJ2-7; TRBD1 matches at 9 bases. V lost 8 bases to trimming and J lost 2 bases; unmatched junction nucleotides: 10. Germline-derived CDR1 and CDR2 are MNHEY and SVGAGI. The CDR3 is 15 residues long.

The CDR3, as DNA: TGTGCCAGCAGTCCCCGACAGGGGAGTGAAAAACTGTTTTTT. Protein sequence: CASSPRQGSEKLFF. The chain links TRBV28 to TRBJ1-4; 8 nucleotides agree with TRBD1. The V gene's germline CDR1 is MDHEN and CDR2 SYDVKM. The J segment lost 7 bases and the V segment lost 5 bases, leaving 6 bases of the junction unmatched. The CDR3 is 14 amino acids.

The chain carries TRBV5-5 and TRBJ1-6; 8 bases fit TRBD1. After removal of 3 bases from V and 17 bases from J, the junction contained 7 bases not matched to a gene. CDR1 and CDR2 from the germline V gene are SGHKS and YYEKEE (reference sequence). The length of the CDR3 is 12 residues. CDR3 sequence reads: CASSSPTGVVHF. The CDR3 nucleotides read TGTGCCAGCAGCTCTCCGACAGGGGTCGTCCACTTT.

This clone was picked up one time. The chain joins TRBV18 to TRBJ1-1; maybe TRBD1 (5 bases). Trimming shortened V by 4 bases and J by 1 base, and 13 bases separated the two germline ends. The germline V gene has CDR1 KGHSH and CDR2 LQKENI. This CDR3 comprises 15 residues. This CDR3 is CASSLETVRNTEAFF. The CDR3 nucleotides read TGTGCCAGCTCACTCGAGACAGTAAGGAACACTGAAGCTTTCTTT.

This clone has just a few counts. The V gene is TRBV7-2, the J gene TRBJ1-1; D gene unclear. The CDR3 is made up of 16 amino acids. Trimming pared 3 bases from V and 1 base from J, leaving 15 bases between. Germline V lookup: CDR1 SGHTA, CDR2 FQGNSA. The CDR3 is CASSLARAIRNTEAFF. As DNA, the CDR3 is TGTGCCAGCAGCTTGGCGAGGGCCATAAGGAACACTGAAGCTTTCTTT.

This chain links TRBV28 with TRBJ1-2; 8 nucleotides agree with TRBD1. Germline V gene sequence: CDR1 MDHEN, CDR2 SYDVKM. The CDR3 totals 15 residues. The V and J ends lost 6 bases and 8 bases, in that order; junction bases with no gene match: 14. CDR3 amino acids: CASRNTGGYLWGYTF. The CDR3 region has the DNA TGTGCCAGCAGAAATACAGGGGGGTACCTTTGGGGCTACACCTTC.

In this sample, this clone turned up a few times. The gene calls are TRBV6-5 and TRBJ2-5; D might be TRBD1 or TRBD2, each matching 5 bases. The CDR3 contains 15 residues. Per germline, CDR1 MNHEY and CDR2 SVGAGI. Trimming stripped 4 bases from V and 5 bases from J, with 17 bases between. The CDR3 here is CASSSPHTEGETQYF. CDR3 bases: TGTGCCAGCAGTTCCCCTCATACTGAGGGGGAGACCCAGTACTTC.

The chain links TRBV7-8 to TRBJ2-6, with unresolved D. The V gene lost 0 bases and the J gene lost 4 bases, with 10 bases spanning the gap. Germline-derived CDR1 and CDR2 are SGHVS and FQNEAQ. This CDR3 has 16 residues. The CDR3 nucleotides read TGTGCCAGCAGCTTAGCAGGCTACGGCGGGGCCAACGTCCTGACTTTC. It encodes CASSLAGYGGANVLTF.

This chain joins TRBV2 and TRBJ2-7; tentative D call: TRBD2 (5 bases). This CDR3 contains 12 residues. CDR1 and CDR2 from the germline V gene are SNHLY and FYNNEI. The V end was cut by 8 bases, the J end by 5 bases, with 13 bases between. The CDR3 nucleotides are TGTGCCAGCGGAGTAGGAGGCCACGAGCAGTACTTC. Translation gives CASGVGGHEQYF.

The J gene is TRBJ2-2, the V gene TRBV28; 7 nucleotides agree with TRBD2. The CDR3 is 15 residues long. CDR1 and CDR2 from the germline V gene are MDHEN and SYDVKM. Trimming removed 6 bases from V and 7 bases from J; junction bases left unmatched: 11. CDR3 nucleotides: TGTGCCAGCAGGTCCCCGAGGGGAGGGAGCGGGGAGCTGTTTTTT. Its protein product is CASRSPRGGSGELFF.

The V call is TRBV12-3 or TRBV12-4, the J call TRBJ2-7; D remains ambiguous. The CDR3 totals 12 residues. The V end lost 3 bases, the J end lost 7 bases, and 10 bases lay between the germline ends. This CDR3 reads CASSFGSGEQYF. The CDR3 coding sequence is TGTGCCAGCAGTTTTGGGTCCGGGGAGCAGTACTTC.

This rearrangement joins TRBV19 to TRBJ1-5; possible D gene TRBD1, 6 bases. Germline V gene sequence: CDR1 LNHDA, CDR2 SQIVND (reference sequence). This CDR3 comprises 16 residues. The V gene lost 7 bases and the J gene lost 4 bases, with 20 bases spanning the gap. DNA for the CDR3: TGTGCCAGTATCAAAAGGCACAGGGCGTGGAATCAGCCCCAGCATTTT. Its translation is CASIKRHRAWNQPQHF.

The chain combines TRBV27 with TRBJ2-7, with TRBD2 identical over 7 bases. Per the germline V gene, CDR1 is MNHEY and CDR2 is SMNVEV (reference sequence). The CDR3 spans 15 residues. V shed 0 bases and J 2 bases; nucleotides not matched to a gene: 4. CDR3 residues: CASSLSFGLAYEQYF. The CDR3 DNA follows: TGTGCCAGCAGTTTATCCTTCGGACTAGCCTACGAGCAGTACTTC.

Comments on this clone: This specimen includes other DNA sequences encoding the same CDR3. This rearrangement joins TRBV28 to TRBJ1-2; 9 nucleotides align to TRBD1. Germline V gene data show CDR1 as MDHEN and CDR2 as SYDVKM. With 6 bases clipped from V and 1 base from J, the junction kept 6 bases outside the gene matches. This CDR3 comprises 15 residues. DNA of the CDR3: TGTGCCAGCAGCCTCGGGACAGGGTTTAACTATGGCTACACCTTC. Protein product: CASSLGTGFNYGYTF.

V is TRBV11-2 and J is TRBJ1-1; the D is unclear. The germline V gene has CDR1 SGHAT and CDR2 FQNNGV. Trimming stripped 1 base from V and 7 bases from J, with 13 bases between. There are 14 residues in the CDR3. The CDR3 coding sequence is TGTGCCAGCAGCTTAGGTGGCATCTCCCTTGAAGCTTTCTTT. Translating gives CASSLGGISLEAFF.

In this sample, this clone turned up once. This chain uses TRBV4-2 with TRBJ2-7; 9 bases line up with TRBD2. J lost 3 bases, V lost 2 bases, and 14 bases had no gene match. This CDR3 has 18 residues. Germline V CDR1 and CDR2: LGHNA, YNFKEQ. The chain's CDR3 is CASSQLSGSSPRDYEQYF. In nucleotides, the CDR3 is TGTGCCAGCAGCCAACTTAGCGGGAGCTCCCCCCGGGACTACGAGCAGTACTTC.

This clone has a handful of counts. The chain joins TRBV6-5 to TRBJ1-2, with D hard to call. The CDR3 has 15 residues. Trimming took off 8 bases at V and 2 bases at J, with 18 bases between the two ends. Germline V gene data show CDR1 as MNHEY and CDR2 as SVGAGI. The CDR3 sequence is CASRLWEGSNYGYTF. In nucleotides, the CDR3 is TGTGCCAGCCGATTGTGGGAGGGATCCAACTATGGCTACACCTTC.

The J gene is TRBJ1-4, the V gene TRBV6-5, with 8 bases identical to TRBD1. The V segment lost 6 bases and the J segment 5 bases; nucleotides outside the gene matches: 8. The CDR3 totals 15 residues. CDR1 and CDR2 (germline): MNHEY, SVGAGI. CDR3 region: CASRGPTGENEKLFF. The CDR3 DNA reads TGTGCCAGCAGGGGCCCGACAGGGGAGAATGAAAAACTGTTTTTT.

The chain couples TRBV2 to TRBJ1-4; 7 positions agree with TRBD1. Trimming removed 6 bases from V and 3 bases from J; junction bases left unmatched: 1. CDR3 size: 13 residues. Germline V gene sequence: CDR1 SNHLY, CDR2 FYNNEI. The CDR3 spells CASRGQPNEKLFF. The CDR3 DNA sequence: TGTGCCAGCAGGGGACAGCCTAATGAAAAACTGTTTTTT.

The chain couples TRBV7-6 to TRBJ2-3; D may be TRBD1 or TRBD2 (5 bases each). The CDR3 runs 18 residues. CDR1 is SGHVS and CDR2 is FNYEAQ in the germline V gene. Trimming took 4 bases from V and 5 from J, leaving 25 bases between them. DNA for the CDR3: TGTGCCAGCAGCTCCATAAGGGTCGGGACCGGCAAAAAAGATACGCAGTATTTT. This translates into CASSSIRVGTGKKDTQYF.

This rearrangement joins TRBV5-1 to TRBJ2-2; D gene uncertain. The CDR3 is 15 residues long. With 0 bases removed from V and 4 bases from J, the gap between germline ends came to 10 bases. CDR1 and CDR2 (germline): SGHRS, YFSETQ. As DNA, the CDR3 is TGCGCCAGCAGCTTGGAGGTGACTCTCACCGGGGAGCTGTTTTTT. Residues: CASSLEVTLTGELFF.